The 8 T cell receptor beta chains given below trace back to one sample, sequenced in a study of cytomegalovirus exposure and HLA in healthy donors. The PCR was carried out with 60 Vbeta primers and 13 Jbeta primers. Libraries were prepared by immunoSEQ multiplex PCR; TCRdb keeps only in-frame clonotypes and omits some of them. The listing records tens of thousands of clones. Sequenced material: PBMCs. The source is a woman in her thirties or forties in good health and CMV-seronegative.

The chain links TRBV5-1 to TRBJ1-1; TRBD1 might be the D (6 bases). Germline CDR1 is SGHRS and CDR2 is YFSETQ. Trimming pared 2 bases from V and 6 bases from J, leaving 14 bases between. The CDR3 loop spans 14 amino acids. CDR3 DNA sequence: TGCGCCAGCAGCTTACGGACAGATCGTTCTGAAGCTTTCTTT. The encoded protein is CASSLRTDRSEAFF.

The CDR3 here is CASRDRQAALNTEAFF. DNA for the CDR3: TGTGCCAGCAGGGATAGACAGGCCGCGTTGAACACTGAAGCTTTCTTT. V usage is TRBV2 and J usage is TRBJ1-1, with a weak D call TRBD1 (6 bases). Germline CDR1 reads SNHLY; CDR2 reads FYNNEI. CDR3 length equals 16 residues. Trimming took 6 bases from V and 0 from J, leaving 17 bases between them.

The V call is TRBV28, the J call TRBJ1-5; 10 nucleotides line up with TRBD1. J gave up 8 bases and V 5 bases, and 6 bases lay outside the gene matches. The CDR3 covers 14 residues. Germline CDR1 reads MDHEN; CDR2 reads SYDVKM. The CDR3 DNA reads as TGTGCCAGCAGTCCCGGGACAGGGGTAAAGCCCCAGCATTTT. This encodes CASSPGTGVKPQHF.

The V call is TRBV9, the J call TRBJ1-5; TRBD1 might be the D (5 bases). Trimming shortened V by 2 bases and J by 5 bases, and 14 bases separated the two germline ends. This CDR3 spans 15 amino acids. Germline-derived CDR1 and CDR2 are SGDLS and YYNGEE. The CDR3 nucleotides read TGTGCCAGCAGCGTGAGCGGGGGATTTGATCAGCCCCAGCATTTT. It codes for CASSVSGGFDQPQHF.

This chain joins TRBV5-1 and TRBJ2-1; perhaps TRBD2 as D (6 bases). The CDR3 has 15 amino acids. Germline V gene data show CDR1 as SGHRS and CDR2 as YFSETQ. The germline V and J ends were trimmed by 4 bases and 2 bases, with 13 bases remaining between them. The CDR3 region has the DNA TGCGCCAGCAGCCCCGCGGAGGGGACCTACAATGAGCAGTTCTTC. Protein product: CASSPAEGTYNEQFF.

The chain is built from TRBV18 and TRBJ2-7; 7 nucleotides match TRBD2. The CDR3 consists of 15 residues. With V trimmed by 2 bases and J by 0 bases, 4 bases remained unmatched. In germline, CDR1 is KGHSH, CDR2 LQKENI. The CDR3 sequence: CASSPGLGFSYEQYF. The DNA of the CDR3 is TGTGCCAGCTCACCAGGACTAGGCTTCTCCTACGAGCAGTACTTC.

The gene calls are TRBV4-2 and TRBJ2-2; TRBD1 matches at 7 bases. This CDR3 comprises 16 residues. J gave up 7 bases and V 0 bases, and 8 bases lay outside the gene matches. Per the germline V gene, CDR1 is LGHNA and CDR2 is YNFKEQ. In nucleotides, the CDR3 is TGTGCCAGCAGCCAAGATTCGGGACAGTCTTTCGGGGAGCTGTTTTTT. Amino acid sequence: CASSQDSGQSFGELFF.

CDR3: CASAGAAYGYTF. Here the CDR3 DNA reads TGTGCCAGTGCAGGGGCGGCCTATGGCTACACCTTC. This rearrangement joins TRBV2 to TRBJ1-2, with D perhaps matching TRBD1 (6 bases). CDR3 length: 12 amino acids. Germline assignment: CDR1 SNHLY and CDR2 FYNNEI. The V gene lost 9 bases and the J gene lost 4 bases, with 12 bases spanning the gap.